This record concerns one T cell receptor (beta chain) sequence. The antigen is not known. The CDR3 runs 16 residues. V was clipped by 1 base and J by 0 bases, with 12 bases between them. The germline CDR1 and CDR2 sequences are SEHNR and FQNEAQ (reference sequence). These data come from a study of identifying expanded T cells in peripheral blood. Sequencing was performed with immunoSEQ multiplex PCR; in TCRdb, only in-frame clones are kept and a portion is missing. Among 75,000 to 90,000 clones listed, 85% to 90% were seen once. Study-wide points: About 1.2 clones differed between technical replicates, versus around 15 and 18 over time.

The sequence was obtained from a person aged 18 to 75 in good health. The source material was blood. J is TRBJ1-1 and V is TRBV7-9; no clear D. The CDR3 coding sequence is TGTGCCAGCAGCTTAGAAGGTTGGATCATGAACACTGAAGCTTTCTTT. Amino acid sequence: CASSLEGWIMNTEAFF.